This entry describes one T cell receptor beta chain. Its antigen is undetermined. These data originate in a study of vaccination and CD4 T cells after COVID-19. Study summary: Convalescent donors totaled six males and four females, including two who were Hispanic.

Cultured CD4+ T cell DNA underwent sequencing with the Oncomine TCR Beta short-read assay. Scientists extracted genomic DNA from CD4+ T cells grown in culture. TCRdb passed the PCR reads through MiXCR, listing each CDR3 protein once. The sample consists of about 14,000 distinct CDR3 sequences, less than 65% of them appearing once. Documented treatment: roughly 11-day PBMC culture with coronavirus spike peptide pools or control peptides (ViraFEST assay). ViraFEST used peptide pools to expand antigen-specific T cells before TCR sequencing. Medium was half-exchanged with fresh IL-2 medium on days 3 and 7. This receptor was obtained from a human donor who had recovered from COVID-19. The sequenced sample was CD4+ T cells from blood, cultured in vitro, obtained before SARS-CoV-2 vaccination.

The CDR3 DNA follows: TGCAGTGCTAGGAAGCAAGAGACCCAGTACTTC. Amino acid sequence: CSARKQETQYF. This chain joins TRBV20-1 and TRBJ2-5; the D is unclear. Trimming stripped 3 bases from V and 2 bases from J, with 4 bases between. This CDR3 is 11 amino acids long. CDR1 and CDR2 from the germline V gene are DFQATT and SNEGSKA (reference sequence).